The 15 T cell receptor beta chains given below trace back to one sample, sequenced in a study of beta chain features in type 1 diabetes. Expressed TCRB transcripts got sequenced, as all isolated RNA was reverse transcribed. Measured with immunoSEQ multiplex PCR; TCRdb has only the in-frame clones, and not every one. The table records 150,000 to 200,000 clones, approximately 9% of them present only once. The sequenced sample was central memory CD4+ T cells from blood. These receptors came from a woman younger than 35 in good health.

This clone was detected a few times. The V and J genes are TRBV18 and TRBJ1-1; no firm D call. CDR1 and CDR2 (germline): KGHSH, LQKENI. This CDR3 region has 13 residues. V lost 5 bases to trimming and J lost 7 bases, with 14 bases between them. Written as DNA, the CDR3 is TGTGCCAGCTCATCATCGAGGAGCGGTGAAGCTTTCTTT. It encodes CASSSSRSGEAFF.

The sample holds a few counts of this clone. The chain carries TRBV1 and TRBJ1-1; TRBD1, the table's D call, lacks a check against the DNA. TRBV1 is a pseudogene. The length of the CDR3 is 15 residues. CDR3 nucleotides: TGCACCAGCAGCAAAGCAAGGGGACAAAACACTGAAGCTTTCTTT. Translation gives CTSSKARGQNTEAFF.

This chain connects TRBV7-3 to TRBJ2-2, with TRBD2 matching 10 bases. CDR1 and CDR2 (germline): SGHTA, FQGTGA. CDR3 length: 17 amino acids. V lost 5 bases to trimming and J lost 6 bases; unmatched junction nucleotides: 12. In nucleotides, the CDR3 is TGTGCCAGCAGCCCCGGGGTAGCGGGGGGCTTGTCCGGGGAGCTGTTTTTT. This translates into CASSPGVAGGLSGELFF.

The V call is TRBV30, the J call TRBJ2-7; TRBD2 might be the D (6 bases). Per germline, CDR1 GTSNPN and CDR2 SVGIG (reference sequence). The CDR3 covers 13 residues. Trimming shortened V by 4 bases and J by 3 bases, and 13 bases separated the two germline ends. The CDR3 region is CAWNLGGDYEQYF. In DNA form, the CDR3 reads TGTGCCTGGAATTTGGGAGGAGACTACGAGCAGTACTTC.

The table lists this clone with a few counts. The chain has TRBV30 and TRBJ1-1, with TRBD1 matching 8 bases. The CDR3 sequence is 11 residues long. Losses at the gene ends were 2 bases for V and 11 bases for J; bases not matched to a gene: 4. Germline V lookup: CDR1 GTSNPN, CDR2 SVGIG (reference sequence). Here the CDR3 DNA reads TGTGCCTGGAGTCCGGGACAGGCGGCTTTCTTT. Amino acids: CAWSPGQAAFF.

This clone was recorded a few times. The chain combines TRBV9 with TRBJ1-1; D gene unclear. Germline CDR1 reads SGDLS; CDR2 reads YYNGEE. V lost 3 bases, J lost 0 bases, and 6 bases lay in between. This CDR3 has 13 amino acids. CDR3 coding DNA: TGTGCCAGCAGCGGCGAAATGAACACTGAAGCTTTCTTT. This gives the protein CASSGEMNTEAFF.

This clone was counted only a few times. The chain recombines TRBV11-2 with TRBJ1-1; D unclear. The CDR3 length is 11 residues. The V gene's germline CDR1 is SGHAT and CDR2 FQNNGV. The ends were cut back, 7 bases at V and 3 bases at J, with 6 bases in the middle. The CDR3 DNA follows: TGTGCCAGCACCCTTTACACTGAAGCTTTCTTT. It codes for CASTLYTEAFF.

The chain combines TRBV4-2 with TRBJ1-4, with 7 bases aligning to TRBD1. Germline lookup yields CDR1 LGHNA and CDR2 YNFKEQ. The CDR3 has 17 amino acids. Trimming cost V 0 bases and J 8 bases; bases outside gene matches: 12. The DNA of the CDR3 is TGTGCCAGCAGCCAAGATCTCCTCCCAGGGGGACGAGAAAAACTGTTTTTT. Translated: CASSQDLLPGGREKLFF.

The chain links TRBV7-9 to TRBJ1-6; 8 nucleotides line up with TRBD1. The CDR3 has 17 amino acids. Germline loops: CDR1 SEHNR, CDR2 FQNEAQ (reference sequence). The V gene end was trimmed by 3 bases and the J gene end by 1 base; junction bases not matched to a gene: 5. The CDR3 sequence is CASSLNDRGSYNSPLHF. In DNA form, the CDR3 reads TGTGCCAGCAGCTTGAACGACAGGGGATCCTATAATTCACCCCTCCACTTT.

Here the CDR3 reads CASSYSLAGSETQYF. The CDR3 nucleotides are TGTGCCAGCAGTTACTCACTAGCGGGGAGTGAGACCCAGTACTTC. The V and J genes are TRBV6-5 and TRBJ2-5, with 10 bases fitting TRBD2. Looked up from germline, CDR1 is MNHEY and CDR2 is SVGAGI. This CDR3 is built from 15 residues. Losses at the gene ends were 0 bases for V and 5 bases for J; bases not matched to a gene: 3.

This clone was counted only a few times. The chain is built from TRBV18 and TRBJ2-7, with 9 bases that match TRBD1. Germline V gene lookup returns CDR1 KGHSH and CDR2 LQKENI. The CDR3 sequence is 17 residues long. V trimming: 0 bases; J trimming: 2 bases; junction bases outside the gene matches: 8. The CDR3 nucleotides read TGTGCCAGCTCACCACCCCGGACAGGGGTTGAAGCCTACGAGCAGTACTTC. Residues: CASSPPRTGVEAYEQYF.

This clone was counted a few times. The rearrangement joins TRBV9 to TRBJ2-7, with 7 positions matching TRBD1. V shed 4 bases and J 6 bases; nucleotides not matched to a gene: 7. The CDR3 is 13 amino acids. Germline V CDR1 and CDR2: SGDLS, YYNGEE. The CDR3 DNA follows: TGTGCCAGCAGCCTACGACAGGGTGGCGAGCAGTACTTC. It encodes CASSLRQGGEQYF.

The V and J genes are TRBV15 and TRBJ1-2, with 9 bases that match TRBD1. CDR1 and CDR2 (germline): LNHNV, YYDKDF (reference sequence). The CDR3 contains 15 residues. V lost 0 bases to trimming and J lost 4 bases; unmatched junction nucleotides: 3. The CDR3 DNA sequence: TGTGCCACCAGCAGAGAACAGGGGGCCCCCTATGGCTACACCTTC. Encoded protein: CATSREQGAPYGYTF.

In the case of this clone: This sample also contains other DNA sequences that code for the same CDR3. The rearrangement uses TRBV18 and TRBJ1-1, with 7 nucleotides matching TRBD1. CDR1 is KGHSH and CDR2 is LQKENI in the germline V gene. V was pared by 4 bases and J by 7 bases, with 3 bases of the junction left unmatched. The CDR3 has 12 amino acids. DNA of the CDR3: TGTGCCAGCTCACAAGGACAGGATGAAGCTTTCTTT. Translation: CASSQGQDEAFF.

This clone was seen only a few times. The CDR3 region is CASSWGQVNQPQHF. The DNA of the CDR3 is TGTGCCAGCAGCTGGGGACAGGTCAATCAGCCCCAGCATTTT. The chain is built from TRBV5-6 and TRBJ1-5; 8 positions match TRBD1. The ends lost 3 bases at V and 3 bases at J; junction bases unmatched: 2. The CDR3 loop spans 14 amino acids. Per germline, CDR1 SGHDT and CDR2 YYEEEE.